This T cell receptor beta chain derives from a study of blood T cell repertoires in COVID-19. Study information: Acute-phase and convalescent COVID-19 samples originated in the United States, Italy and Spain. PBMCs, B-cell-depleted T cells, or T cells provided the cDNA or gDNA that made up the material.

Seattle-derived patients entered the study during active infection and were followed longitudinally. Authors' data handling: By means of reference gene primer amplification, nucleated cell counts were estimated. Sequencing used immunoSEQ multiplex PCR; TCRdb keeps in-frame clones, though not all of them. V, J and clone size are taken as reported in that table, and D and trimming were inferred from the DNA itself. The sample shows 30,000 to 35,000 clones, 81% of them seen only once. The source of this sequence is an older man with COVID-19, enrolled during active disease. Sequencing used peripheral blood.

CDR3 DNA sequence: TGTGCCAGCAGCCCTAGAACCTACGGGAGATCCGCAGATACGCAGTATTTT. Its translation is CASSPRTYGRSADTQYF. The chain is built from TRBV7-9 and TRBJ2-3, with a weak D call TRBD2 (6 bases). The CDR3 is 17 residues long. Germline V lookup: CDR1 SEHNR, CDR2 FQNEAQ (reference sequence). V was pared by 5 bases and J by 4 bases, with 22 bases between.